One sample yielded the 13 T cell receptor beta chains listed below, sequenced in a study of a mutant IDH1 vaccine in newly diagnosed glioma. Stated time point: week 47, end of study. One vaccine dose held 300 ug of mutant IDH1 20-mer peptide and came with topical imiquimod. These receptors' targets are unknown. Measured with immunoSEQ multiplex PCR; TCRdb has only the in-frame clones, and not every one. The table has roughly 56,000 clones, approximately 80% seen once. The sequencing used PBMCs, collected from a glioma patient whose treatment included an IDH1 peptide vaccine. The receptors were sampled from a woman aged 40 to 49 with glioma. Some clones in this sample may be carry-over from other donors' samples.

The chain is built from TRBV5-1 and TRBJ2-3, with TRBD1 as a possible D gene (6 bases). The CDR3 runs to 12 residues. CDR1 is SGHRS, CDR2 YFSETQ, per germline. Deletions cut 5 bases from V and 8 bases from J, with 12 bases between. CDR3 residues: CASRGEGGTQYF. The CDR3 nucleotides read TGCGCCAGCAGGGGAGAAGGGGGTACGCAGTATTTT.

This sequence joins TRBV5-1 and TRBJ2-3, with D uncertain. The V end lost 4 bases, the J end lost 0 bases, and 12 bases lay between the germline ends. CDR3 length: 15 amino acids. The germline CDR1 and CDR2 sequences are SGHRS and YFSETQ. The CDR3 region is CASSHDLPSTDTQYF. The CDR3 DNA reads TGCGCCAGCAGCCACGATCTACCTAGCACAGATACGCAGTATTTT.

The gene calls are TRBV5-1 and TRBJ2-4; D may be TRBD1 or TRBD2 (7 bases each). Germline CDR1 reads SGHRS; CDR2 reads YFSETQ. The CDR3 has 16 amino acids. V was shortened by 4 bases and J by 0 bases, with 14 bases between the two germline ends. In nucleotides, the CDR3 is TGCGCCAGCAGCATGCAGGGGGGGCTAGCCAAAAACATTCAGTACTTC. Amino acids: CASSMQGGLAKNIQYF.

The chain couples TRBV29-1 to TRBJ1-2, with a tentative D call TRBD1 (6 bases). With 7 bases removed from V and 4 bases from J, the gap between germline ends came to 22 bases. This CDR3 spans 15 amino acids. Germline V lookup: CDR1 SQVTM, CDR2 ANQGSEA. The CDR3 nucleotides are TGCAGCGCGGACACAGGGCATGGGTCCCCCTATGGCTACACCTTC. As protein: CSADTGHGSPYGYTF.

The CDR3 nucleotides read TGTGCCAGCAGTGGAAACAGGGTTTCGTACTTC. Its translation is CASSGNRVSYF. The rearrangement uses TRBV27 and TRBJ2-7, with D possibly being TRBD1 (6 bases). Per germline, CDR1 MNHEY and CDR2 SMNVEV (reference sequence). This CDR3 is 11 amino acids long. V lost 5 bases to trimming and J lost 12 bases, with 14 bases between them.

This rearrangement joins TRBV2 to TRBJ2-7; a possible D gene is TRBD2 (6 bases). This CDR3 has 12 residues. V was clipped by 7 bases and J by 7 bases, with 14 bases between them. CDR1 SNHLY and CDR2 FYNNEI come from the germline V gene. The CDR3 DNA reads TGTGCCAGCACCGCGGGGCCGGAGGAGCAGTACTTC. The encoded protein is CASTAGPEEQYF.

The chain links TRBV19 to TRBJ1-3; D may be TRBD1 (5 bases). Looked up from germline, CDR1 is LNHDA and CDR2 is SQIVND (reference sequence). This CDR3 is 16 amino acids long. Deletions cut 7 bases from V and 2 bases from J, with 18 bases between. This CDR3 reads CASTNWLTTAGNTIYF. The CDR3 region has the DNA TGTGCCAGTACCAACTGGCTCACGACAGCTGGAAACACCATATATTTT.

This clone was seen just once. The chain uses TRBV30 and TRBJ1-1; TRBD1 aligns across 8 bases. The V gene's germline CDR1 is GTSNPN and CDR2 SVGIG (reference sequence). The length of the CDR3 is 13 residues. V shed 4 bases, J shed 6 bases, and the junction held 7 bases outside the gene matches. CDR3 in DNA: TGTGCCTGGAATTCACAGGGGGGCGCTGAAGCTTTCTTT. Translating gives CAWNSQGGAEAFF.

The chain employs TRBV25-1 and TRBJ1-5; tentative D call: TRBD1 (6 bases). This CDR3 region has 13 residues. Germline values: CDR1 MGHDK, CDR2 SYGVNS. For the CDR3, the DNA is TGTGCTACCAAGGGGGGTAGCAATCAGCCCCAGCATTTT. Its protein is CATKGGSNQPQHF.

V and J are TRBV5-4 and TRBJ2-3; D is perhaps TRBD1 (5 bases). CDR3 length equals 15 residues. Trimming left V 2 bases short and J 2 bases short, with 12 bases between. Germline loops: CDR1 SGHNT, CDR2 YYREEE (reference sequence). Here the CDR3 DNA reads TGTGCCAGCAGCTTAGCGCAGGGCGCCACAGATACGCAGTATTTT. Its translation is CASSLAQGATDTQYF.

The chain is built from TRBV10-3 and TRBJ2-2, with D tentatively TRBD1 (6 bases). Germline assignment: CDR1 ENHRY and CDR2 SYGVKD. This CDR3 contains 14 residues. V was pared by 9 bases and J by 0 bases, with 11 bases between. The DNA of the CDR3 is TGTGCCATGAGACAGGAAACGAACACCGGGGAGCTGTTTTTT. Translation gives CAMRQETNTGELFF.

The chain couples TRBV30 to TRBJ1-2; D uncertain. V gave up 3 bases and J gave up 8 bases, with 13 bases separating them. The CDR3 has 12 residues. Per germline, CDR1 GTSNPN and CDR2 SVGIG (reference sequence). CDR3 amino acids: CAWSLLTGGYTF. For the CDR3, the DNA is TGTGCCTGGAGCCTTTTGACCGGCGGCTACACCTTC.

This clone was found once. The J gene is TRBJ2-6, the V gene TRBV6-5; D is perhaps TRBD2 (6 bases). The CDR3 length is 12 residues. Per the germline V gene, CDR1 is MNHEY and CDR2 is SVGAGI. The V end lost 7 bases, the J end lost 12 bases, and 13 bases lay between the germline ends. The CDR3 here is CASNPPGSVLTF. The CDR3 DNA is TGTGCCAGCAACCCCCCCGGGAGCGTCCTGACTTTC.